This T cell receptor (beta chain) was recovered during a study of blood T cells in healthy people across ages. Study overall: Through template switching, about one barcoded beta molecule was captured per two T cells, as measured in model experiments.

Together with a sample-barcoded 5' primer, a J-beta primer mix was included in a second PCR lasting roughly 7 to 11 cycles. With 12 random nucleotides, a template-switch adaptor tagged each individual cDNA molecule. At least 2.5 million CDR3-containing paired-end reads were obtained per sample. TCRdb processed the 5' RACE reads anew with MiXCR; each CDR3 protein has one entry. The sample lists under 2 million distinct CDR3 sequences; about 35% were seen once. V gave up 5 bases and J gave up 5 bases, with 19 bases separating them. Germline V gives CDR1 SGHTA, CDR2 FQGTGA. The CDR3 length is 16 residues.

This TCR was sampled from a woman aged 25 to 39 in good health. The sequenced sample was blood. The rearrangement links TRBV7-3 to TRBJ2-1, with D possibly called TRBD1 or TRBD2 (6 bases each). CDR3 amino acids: CASSPQGAGHDNEQFF. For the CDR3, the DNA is TGTGCCAGCAGCCCCCAAGGGGCGGGACACGACAATGAGCAGTTCTTC. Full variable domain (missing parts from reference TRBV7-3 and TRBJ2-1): GAGVSQTPSNKVTEKGKYVELRCDPISGHTALYWYRQSLGQGPEFLIYFQGTGAADDSGLPNDRFFAVRPEGSVSTLKIQRTERGDSAVYLCASSPQGAGHDNEQFFGPGTRLTVL.